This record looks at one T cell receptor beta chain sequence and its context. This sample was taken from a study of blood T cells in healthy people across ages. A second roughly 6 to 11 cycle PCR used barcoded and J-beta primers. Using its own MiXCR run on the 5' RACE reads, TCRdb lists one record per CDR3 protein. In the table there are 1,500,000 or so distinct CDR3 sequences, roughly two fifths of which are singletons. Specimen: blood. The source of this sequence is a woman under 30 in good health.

CDR3 sequence (DNA): TGTGCCAGCAGCGGGTTCGGTACCCACGAGCAGTACTTC. Its translation: CASSGFGTHEQYF. The genes are TRBV7-6 and TRBJ2-5, with no clear D. The DNA end is more similar to TRBJ2-7, so the J call may be wrong. In germline, CDR1 is SGHVS, CDR2 FNYEAQ. The length of the CDR3 is 13 residues.